Shown below are 7 T cell receptor beta chains from a single sample sequenced in a study of cytomegalovirus exposure and HLA in healthy donors. The PCR had 60 Vbeta and 13 Jbeta primers. Libraries were prepared by immunoSEQ multiplex PCR; TCRdb keeps only in-frame clonotypes and omits some of them. The sample comprises under 150,000 clones, 80% of which are singletons, and 4% rests with the top ten. The sample was PBMCs. These receptors originate from a woman aged 35 to 49 in good health and CMV-seronegative.

The rearrangement links TRBV11-3 to TRBJ2-1; TRBD2 matches 11 bases. Germline assignment: CDR1 SGHNT and CDR2 YENEEA. V was clipped by 8 bases and J by 4 bases; unmatched bases: 7. The CDR3 has 15 amino acids. The CDR3 nucleotides read TGTGCCAGCTCGCCTAGCGGGGGGTGGTACAATGAGCAGTTCTTC. Translated, it gives CASSPSGGWYNEQFF.

The genes are TRBV29-1 and TRBJ2-3; tentatively, D is TRBD1 (5 bases). The CDR3 length is 13 residues. Trimming stripped 4 bases from V and 0 bases from J, with 8 bases between. Germline CDR1 is SQVTM and CDR2 is ANQGSEA. Here the CDR3 DNA reads TGCAGCGTTGGGACAACTAGCACAGATACGCAGTATTTT. This codes for CSVGTTSTDTQYF.

The chain links TRBV19 to TRBJ1-5; tentative D call: TRBD1 (5 bases). Trimming cost V 4 bases and J 4 bases, with 11 bases left between them. From germline, CDR1 is LNHDA and CDR2 SQIVND (reference sequence). CDR3 size: 14 residues. CDR3 region: CASSTQTANQPQHF. CDR3 DNA sequence: TGTGCCAGTAGTACCCAGACAGCTAATCAGCCCCAGCATTTT.

This clone was counted a few times. The chain couples TRBV10-3 to TRBJ2-5; D perhaps matches TRBD2 (5 bases). The CDR3 sequence is 14 residues long. V was trimmed by 4 bases and J by 2 bases, leaving 11 bases between them. Germline lookup yields CDR1 ENHRY and CDR2 SYGVKD. The CDR3 spells CAISVSRDQETQYF. The CDR3 region has the DNA TGTGCCATCAGTGTCTCCCGGGATCAAGAGACCCAGTACTTC.

The chain joins TRBV4-1 to TRBJ2-4, with D maybe TRBD1 (6 bases). Germline CDR1 is MGHRA and CDR2 is YSYEKL. The CDR3 has 20 residues. V gave up 0 bases and J gave up 0 bases, with 21 bases separating them. CDR3 sequence reads: CASSQEPPLTGTLAKNIQYF. The CDR3 DNA follows: TGCGCCAGCAGCCAAGAACCACCGCTAACCGGGACACTAGCCAAAAACATTCAGTACTTC.

The chain recombines TRBV19 with TRBJ2-2; unclear D gene. V dropped 3 bases and J dropped 6 bases, with 5 bases sitting between them. Germline CDR1 LNHDA, CDR2 SQIVND (reference sequence). The CDR3 extends over 12 amino acids. CDR3 in DNA: TGTGCCAGTAGTATGTCGGCCGGGGAGCTGTTTTTT. Encoded protein: CASSMSAGELFF.

CDR3 region: CASSPDSGQRYEQYF. DNA of the CDR3: TGCGCCAGCAGCCCGGATTCGGGACAACGCTACGAGCAGTACTTC. The chain has TRBV5-1 and TRBJ2-7; weak D call: TRBD1 (6 bases). The CDR3 contains 15 residues. V lost 4 bases and J lost 3, with 17 bases in between. Germline CDR1 and CDR2: SGHRS and YFSETQ. Complete variable domain (other parts from reference TRBV5-1 and TRBJ2-7): KAGVTQTPRYLIKTRGQQVTLSCSPISGHRSVSWYQQTPGQGLQFLFEYFSETQRNKGNFPGRFSGRQFSNSRSEMNVSTLELGDSALYLCASSPDSGQRYEQYFGPGTRLTVT.